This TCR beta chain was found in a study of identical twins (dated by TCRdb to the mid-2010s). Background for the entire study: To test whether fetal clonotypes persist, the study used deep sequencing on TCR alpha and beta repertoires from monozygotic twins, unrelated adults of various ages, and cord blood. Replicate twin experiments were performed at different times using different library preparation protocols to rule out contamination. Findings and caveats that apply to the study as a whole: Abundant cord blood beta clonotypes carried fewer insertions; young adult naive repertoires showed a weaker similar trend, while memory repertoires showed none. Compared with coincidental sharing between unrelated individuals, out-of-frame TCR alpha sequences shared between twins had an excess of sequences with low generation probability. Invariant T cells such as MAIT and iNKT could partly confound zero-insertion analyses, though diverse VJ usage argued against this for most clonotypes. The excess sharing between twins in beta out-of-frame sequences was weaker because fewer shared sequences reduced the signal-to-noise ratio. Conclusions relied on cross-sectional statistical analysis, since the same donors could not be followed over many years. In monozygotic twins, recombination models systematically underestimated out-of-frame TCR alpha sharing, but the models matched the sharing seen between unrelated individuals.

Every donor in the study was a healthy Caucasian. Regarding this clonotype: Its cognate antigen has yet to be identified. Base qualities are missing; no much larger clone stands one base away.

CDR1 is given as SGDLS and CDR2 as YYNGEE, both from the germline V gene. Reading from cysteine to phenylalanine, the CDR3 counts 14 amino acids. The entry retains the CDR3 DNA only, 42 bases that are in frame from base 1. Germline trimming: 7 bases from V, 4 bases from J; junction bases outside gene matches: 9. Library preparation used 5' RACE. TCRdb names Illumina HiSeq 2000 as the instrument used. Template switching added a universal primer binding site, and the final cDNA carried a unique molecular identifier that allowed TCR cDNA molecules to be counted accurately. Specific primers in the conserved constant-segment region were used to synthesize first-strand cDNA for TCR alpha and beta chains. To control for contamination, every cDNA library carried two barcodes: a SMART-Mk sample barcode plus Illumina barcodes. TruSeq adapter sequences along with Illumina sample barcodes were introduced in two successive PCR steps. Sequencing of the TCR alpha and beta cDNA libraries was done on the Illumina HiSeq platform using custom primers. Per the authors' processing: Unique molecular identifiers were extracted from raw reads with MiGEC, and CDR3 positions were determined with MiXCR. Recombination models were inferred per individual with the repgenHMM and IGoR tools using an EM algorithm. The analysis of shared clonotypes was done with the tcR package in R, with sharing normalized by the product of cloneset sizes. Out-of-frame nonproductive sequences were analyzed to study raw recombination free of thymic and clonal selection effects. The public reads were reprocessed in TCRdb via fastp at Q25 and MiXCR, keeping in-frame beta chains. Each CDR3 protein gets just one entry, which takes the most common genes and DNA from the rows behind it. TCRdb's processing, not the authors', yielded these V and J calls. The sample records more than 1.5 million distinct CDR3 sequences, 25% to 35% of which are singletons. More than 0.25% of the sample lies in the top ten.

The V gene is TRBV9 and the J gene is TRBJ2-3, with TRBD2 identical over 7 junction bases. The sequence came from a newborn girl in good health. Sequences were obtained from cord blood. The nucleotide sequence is TGTGCCAGCGAAGGGGCGGGAGCCGCAGATACGCAGTATTTT. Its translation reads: CASEGAGAADTQYF.